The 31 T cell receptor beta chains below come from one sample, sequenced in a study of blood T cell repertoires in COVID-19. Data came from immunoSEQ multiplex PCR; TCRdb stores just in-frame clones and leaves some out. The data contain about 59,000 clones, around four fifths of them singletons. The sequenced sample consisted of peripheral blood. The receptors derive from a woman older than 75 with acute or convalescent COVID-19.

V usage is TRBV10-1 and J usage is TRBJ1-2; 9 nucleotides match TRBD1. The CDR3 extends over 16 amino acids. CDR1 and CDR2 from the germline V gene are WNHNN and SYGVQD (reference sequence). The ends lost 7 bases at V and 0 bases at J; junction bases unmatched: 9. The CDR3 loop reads CASTRTGEAPNYGYTF. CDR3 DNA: TGCGCCAGCACCAGGACAGGGGAGGCCCCTAACTATGGCTACACCTTC.

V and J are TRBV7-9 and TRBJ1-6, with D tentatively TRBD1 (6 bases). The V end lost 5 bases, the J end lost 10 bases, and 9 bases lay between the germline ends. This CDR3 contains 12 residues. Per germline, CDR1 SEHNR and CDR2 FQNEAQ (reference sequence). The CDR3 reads CASSPGQSPLHF. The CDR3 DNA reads TGTGCCAGCAGCCCCGGACAGTCACCCCTCCACTTT.

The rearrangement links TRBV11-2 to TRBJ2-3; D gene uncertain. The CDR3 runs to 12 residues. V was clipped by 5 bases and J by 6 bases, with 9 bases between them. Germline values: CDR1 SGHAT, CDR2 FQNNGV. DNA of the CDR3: TGTGCCAGCAGCCCCAATCGGGATACGCAGTATTTT. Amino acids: CASSPNRDTQYF.

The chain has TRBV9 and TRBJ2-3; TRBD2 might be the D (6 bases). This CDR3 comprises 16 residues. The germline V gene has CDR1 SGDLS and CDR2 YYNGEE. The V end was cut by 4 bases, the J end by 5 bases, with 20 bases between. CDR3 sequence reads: CASSLRGDGLGDTQYF. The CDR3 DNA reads TGTGCCAGCAGCTTGCGCGGGGACGGGCTCGGAGATACGCAGTATTTT.

The CDR3 bases are TGTGCCAGCAGTGAAGCACGAGGAGGGGCGGCTGAAGCTTTCTTT. This encodes CASSEARGGAAEAFF. The chain is built from TRBV2 and TRBJ1-1; D may be TRBD1 (5 bases). Germline CDR1 is SNHLY and CDR2 is FYNNEI. With 0 bases removed from V and 6 bases from J, the gap between germline ends came to 14 bases. This CDR3 comprises 15 residues.

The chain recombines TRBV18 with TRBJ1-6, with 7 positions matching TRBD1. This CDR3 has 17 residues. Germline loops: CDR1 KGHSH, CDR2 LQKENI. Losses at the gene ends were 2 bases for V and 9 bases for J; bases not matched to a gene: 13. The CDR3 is CASSPGASGGLASPLHF. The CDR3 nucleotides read TGTGCCAGCTCACCAGGGGCGTCAGGGGGTTTGGCTTCACCCCTCCACTTT.

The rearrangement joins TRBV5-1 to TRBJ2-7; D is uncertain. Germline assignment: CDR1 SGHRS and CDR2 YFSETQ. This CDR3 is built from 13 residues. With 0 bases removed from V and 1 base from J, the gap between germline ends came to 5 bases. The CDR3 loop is CASSLARSYEQYF. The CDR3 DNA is TGCGCCAGCAGCTTGGCCAGATCCTACGAGCAGTACTTC.

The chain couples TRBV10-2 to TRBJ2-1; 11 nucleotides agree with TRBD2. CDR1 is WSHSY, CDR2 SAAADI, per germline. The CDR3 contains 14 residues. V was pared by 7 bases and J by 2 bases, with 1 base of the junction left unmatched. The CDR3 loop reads CASKGLAAYNEQFF. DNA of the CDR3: TGCGCCAGCAAGGGACTAGCGGCCTACAATGAGCAGTTCTTC.

CDR3 bases: TGTGCCAGCAGACGAACCCGGTCAGATACGCAGTATTTT. This sequence encodes CASRRTRSDTQYF. The rearrangement joins TRBV2 to TRBJ2-3; D not resolved. Between the trimmed V and J ends, which lost 6 bases and 4 bases, there was a span of 11 bases. The CDR3 length is 13 residues. The germline gives CDR1 SNHLY, CDR2 FYNNEI.

CDR3 sequence reads: CASRAGQETQYF. CDR3 sequence (DNA): TGTGCCAGCAGAGCAGGGCAGGAGACCCAGTACTTC. This rearrangement joins TRBV2 to TRBJ2-5; tentative D call: TRBD1 (5 bases). The CDR3 runs 12 residues. Looked up from germline, CDR1 is SNHLY and CDR2 is FYNNEI. Trimming left V 6 bases short and J 5 bases short, with 10 bases between.

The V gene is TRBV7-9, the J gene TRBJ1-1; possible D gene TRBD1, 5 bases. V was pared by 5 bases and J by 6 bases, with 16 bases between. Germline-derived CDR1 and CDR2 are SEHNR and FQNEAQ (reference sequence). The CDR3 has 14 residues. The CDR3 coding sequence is TGTGCCAGCAGCCCCCAGGGAATGCTCCCTGAAGCTTTCTTT. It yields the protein CASSPQGMLPEAFF.

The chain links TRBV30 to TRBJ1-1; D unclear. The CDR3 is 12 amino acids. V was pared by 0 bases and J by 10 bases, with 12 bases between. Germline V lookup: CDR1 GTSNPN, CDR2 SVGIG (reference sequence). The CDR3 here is CAWSVLREGAFF. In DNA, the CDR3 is TGTGCCTGGAGTGTACTCCGGGAGGGAGCTTTCTTT.

CDR3 sequence reads: CASSFERAGGRKLFF. CDR3 in DNA: TGTGCCAGCAGTTTCGAAAGGGCAGGGGGCCGAAAACTGTTTTTT. This chain uses TRBV28 with TRBJ1-4, with 8 nucleotides matching TRBD1. Germline assignment: CDR1 MDHEN and CDR2 SYDVKM. The trim removed 3 bases at V and 10 bases at J, leaving 10 bases unmatched. This CDR3 has 15 residues. Drawing the rest from reference TRBV28 and TRBJ1-4, the complete variable domain is DVKVTQSSRYLVKRTGEKVFLECVQDMDHENMFWYRQDPGLGLRLIYFSYDVKMKEKGDIPEGYSVSREKKERFSLILESASTNQTSMYLCASSFERAGGRKLFFGSGTQLSVL.

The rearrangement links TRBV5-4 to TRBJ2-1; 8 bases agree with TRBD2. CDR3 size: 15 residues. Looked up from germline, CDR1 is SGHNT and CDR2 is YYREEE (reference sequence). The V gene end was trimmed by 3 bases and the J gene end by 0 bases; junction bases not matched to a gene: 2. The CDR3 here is CASSSRGDSYNEQFF. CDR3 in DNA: TGTGCCAGCAGCTCGCGGGGGGACTCCTACAATGAGCAGTTCTTC.

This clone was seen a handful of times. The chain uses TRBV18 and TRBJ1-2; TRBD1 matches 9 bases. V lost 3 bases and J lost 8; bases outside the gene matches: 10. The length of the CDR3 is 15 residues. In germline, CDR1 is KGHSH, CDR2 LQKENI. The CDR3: CASSPNPGTGTGYTF. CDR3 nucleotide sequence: TGTGCCAGCTCACCCAACCCCGGGACAGGGACCGGCTACACCTTC.

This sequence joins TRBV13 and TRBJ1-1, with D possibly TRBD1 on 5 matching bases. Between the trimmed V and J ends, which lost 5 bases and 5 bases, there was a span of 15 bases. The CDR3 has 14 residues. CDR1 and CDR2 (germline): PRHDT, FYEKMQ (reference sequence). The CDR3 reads CASSATGISTEAFF. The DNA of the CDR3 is TGTGCCAGCAGCGCCACAGGAATTTCTACTGAAGCTTTCTTT.

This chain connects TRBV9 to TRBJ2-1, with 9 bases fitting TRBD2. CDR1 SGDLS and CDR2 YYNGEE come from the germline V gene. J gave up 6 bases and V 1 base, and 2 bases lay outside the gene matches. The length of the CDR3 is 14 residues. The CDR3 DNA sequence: TGTGCCAGCAGCGTAAGAGCGGGGGGCAATGAGCAGTTCTTC. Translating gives CASSVRAGGNEQFF. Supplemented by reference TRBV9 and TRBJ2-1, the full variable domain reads DSGVTQTPKHLITATGQRVTLRCSPRSGDLSVYWYQQSLDQGLQFLIQYYNGEERAKGNILERFSAQQFPDLHSELNLSSLELGDSALYFCASSVRAGGNEQFFGPGTRLTVL.

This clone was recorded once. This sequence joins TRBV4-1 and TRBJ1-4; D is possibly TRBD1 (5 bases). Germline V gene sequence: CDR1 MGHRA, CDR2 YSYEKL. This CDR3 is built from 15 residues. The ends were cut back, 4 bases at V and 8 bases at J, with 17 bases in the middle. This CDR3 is CASSLPAGTREKLFF. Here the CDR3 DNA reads TGCGCCAGCAGCCTCCCAGCGGGGACTCGGGAAAAACTGTTTTTT.

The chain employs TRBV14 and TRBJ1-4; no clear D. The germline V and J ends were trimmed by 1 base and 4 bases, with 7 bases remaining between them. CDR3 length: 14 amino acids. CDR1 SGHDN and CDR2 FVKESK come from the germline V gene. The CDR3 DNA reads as TGTGCCAGCAGCCAAGCCCAGATTAATGAAAAACTGTTTTTT. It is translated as CASSQAQINEKLFF. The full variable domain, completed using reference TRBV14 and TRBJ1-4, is EAGVTQFPSHSVIEKGQTVTLRCDPISGHDNLYWYRRVMGKEIKFLLHFVKESKQDESGMPNNRFLAERTGGTYSTLKVQPAELEDSGVYFCASSQAQINEKLFFGSGTQLSVL.

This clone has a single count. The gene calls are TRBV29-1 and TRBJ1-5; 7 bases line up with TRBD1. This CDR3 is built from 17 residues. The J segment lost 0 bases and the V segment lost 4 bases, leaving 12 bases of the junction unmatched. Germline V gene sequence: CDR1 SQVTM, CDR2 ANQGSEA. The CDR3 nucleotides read TGCAGCGTTGTTTGGGGGGACAGCCCTTATAGCAATCAGCCCCAGCATTTT. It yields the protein CSVVWGDSPYSNQPQHF.

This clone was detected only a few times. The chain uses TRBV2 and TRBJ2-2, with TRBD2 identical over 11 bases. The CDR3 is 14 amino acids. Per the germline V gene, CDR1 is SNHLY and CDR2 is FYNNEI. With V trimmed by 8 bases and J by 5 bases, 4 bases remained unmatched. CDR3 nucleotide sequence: TGTGCCAGCCTTAGCGGGGGGGATACCGGGGAGCTGTTTTTT. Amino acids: CASLSGGDTGELFF.

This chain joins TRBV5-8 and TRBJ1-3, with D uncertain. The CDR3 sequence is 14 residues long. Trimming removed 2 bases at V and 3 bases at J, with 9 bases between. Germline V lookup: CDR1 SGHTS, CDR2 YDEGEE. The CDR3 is CASSFEARGNTIYF. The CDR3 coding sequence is TGTGCCAGCAGCTTCGAGGCTCGTGGAAACACCATATATTTT.

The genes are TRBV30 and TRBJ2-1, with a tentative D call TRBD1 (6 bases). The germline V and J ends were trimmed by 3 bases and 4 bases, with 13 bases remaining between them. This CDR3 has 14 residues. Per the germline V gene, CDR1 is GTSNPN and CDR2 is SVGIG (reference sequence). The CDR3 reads CAWRGQGIYNEQFF. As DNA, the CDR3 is TGTGCCTGGAGAGGCCAGGGGATTTACAATGAGCAGTTCTTC. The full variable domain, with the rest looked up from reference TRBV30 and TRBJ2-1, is SQTIHQWPATLVQPVGSPLSLECTVEGTSNPNLYWYRQAAGRGLQLLFYSVGIGQISSEVPQNLSASRPQDRQFILSSKKLLLSDSGFYLCAWRGQGIYNEQFFGPGTRLTVL.

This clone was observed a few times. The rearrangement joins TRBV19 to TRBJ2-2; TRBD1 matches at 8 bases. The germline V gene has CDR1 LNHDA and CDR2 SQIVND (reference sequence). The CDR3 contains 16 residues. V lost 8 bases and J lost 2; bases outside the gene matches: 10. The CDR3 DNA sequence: TGTGCCAGTGCCCCCGGGACAGGTGTAAACACCGGGGAGCTGTTTTTT. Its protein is CASAPGTGVNTGELFF.

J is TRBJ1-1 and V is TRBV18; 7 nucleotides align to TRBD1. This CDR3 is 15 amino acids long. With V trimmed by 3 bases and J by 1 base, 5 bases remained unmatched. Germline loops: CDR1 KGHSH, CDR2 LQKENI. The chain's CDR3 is CASSPPDRRNTEAFF. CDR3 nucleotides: TGTGCCAGCTCACCTCCGGACAGGAGGAACACTGAAGCTTTCTTT.

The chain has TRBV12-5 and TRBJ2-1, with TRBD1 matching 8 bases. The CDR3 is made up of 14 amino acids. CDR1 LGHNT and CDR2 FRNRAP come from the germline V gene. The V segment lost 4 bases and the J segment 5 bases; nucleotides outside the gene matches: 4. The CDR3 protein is CASGSRTGNNEQFF. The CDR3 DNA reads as TGTGCTAGTGGTTCCCGGACAGGGAACAATGAGCAGTTCTTC. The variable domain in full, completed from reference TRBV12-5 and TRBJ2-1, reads DARVTQTPRHKVTEMGQEVTMRCQPILGHNTVFWYRQTMMQGLELLAYFRNRAPLDDSGMPKDRFSAEMPDATLATLKIQPSEPRDSAVYFCASGSRTGNNEQFFGPGTRLTVL.

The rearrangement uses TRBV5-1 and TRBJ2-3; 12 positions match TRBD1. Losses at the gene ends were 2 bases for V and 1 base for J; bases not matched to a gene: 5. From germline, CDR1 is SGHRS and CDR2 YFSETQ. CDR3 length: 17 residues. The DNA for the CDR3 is TGCGCCAGCAGCTTAGGGACAGGGGGCGCAGGCACAGATACGCAGTATTTT. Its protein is CASSLGTGGAGTDTQYF.

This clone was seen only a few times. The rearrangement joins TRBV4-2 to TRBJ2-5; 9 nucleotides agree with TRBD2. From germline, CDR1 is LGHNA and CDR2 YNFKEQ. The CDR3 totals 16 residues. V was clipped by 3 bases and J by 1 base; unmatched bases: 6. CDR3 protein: CASSQQGAGGQETQYF. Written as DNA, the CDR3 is TGTGCCAGCAGCCAGCAGGGAGCGGGGGGCCAAGAGACCCAGTACTTC.

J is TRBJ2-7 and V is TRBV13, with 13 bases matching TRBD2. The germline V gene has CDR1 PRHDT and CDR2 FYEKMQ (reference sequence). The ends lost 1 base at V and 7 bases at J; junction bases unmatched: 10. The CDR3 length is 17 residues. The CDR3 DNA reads TGTGCCAGCAGCTTAGATATAGGACTAGCGGGAGTGGGAGAGCAGTACTTC. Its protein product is CASSLDIGLAGVGEQYF.

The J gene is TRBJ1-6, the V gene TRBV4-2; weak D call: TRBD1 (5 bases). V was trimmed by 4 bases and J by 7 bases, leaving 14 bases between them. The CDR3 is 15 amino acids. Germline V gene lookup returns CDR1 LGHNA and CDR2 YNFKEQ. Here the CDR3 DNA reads TGTGCCAGCAGCCGGGACTCCGTGACGAATTCACCCCTCCACTTT. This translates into CASSRDSVTNSPLHF.

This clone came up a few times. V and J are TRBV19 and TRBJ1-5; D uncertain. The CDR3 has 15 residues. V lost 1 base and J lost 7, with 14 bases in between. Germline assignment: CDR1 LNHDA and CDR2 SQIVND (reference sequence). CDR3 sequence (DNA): TGTGCCAGTAGTATAGGAAGCGGGGTGGGACAGCCCCAGCATTTT. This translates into CASSIGSGVGQPQHF.